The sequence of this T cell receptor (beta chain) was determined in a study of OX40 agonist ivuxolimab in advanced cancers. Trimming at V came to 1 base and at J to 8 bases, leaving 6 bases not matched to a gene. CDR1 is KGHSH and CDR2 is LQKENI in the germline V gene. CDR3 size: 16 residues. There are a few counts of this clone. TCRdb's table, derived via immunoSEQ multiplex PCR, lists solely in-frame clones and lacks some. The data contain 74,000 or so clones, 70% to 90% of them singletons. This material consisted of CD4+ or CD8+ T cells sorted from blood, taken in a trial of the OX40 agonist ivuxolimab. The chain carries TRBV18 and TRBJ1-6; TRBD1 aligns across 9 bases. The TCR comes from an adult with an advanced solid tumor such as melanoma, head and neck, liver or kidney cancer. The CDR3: CASSPLGTGSDSPLHF. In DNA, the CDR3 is TGTGCCAGCTCACCACTCGGGACAGGGTCGGATTCACCCCTCCACTTT.